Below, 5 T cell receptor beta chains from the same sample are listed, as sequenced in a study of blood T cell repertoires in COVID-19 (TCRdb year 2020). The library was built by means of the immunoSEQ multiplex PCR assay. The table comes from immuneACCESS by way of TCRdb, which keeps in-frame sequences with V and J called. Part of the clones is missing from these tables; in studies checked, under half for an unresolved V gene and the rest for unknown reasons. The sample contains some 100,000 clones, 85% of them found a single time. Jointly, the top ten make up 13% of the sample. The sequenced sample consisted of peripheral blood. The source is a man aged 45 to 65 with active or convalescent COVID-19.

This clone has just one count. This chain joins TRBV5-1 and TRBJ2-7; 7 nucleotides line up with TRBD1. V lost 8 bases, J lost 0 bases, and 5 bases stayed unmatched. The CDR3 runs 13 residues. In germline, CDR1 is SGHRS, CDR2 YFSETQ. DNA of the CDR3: TGCGCCAGAAGGACAGGCCTCTCCTACGAGCAGTACTTC. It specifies CARRTGLSYEQYF.

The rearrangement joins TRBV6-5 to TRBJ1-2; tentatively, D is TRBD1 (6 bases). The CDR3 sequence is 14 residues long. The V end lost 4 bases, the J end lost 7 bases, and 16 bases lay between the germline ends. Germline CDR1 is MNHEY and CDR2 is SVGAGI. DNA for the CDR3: TGTGCCAGCAGTTTGGGACACTTGGTGGGTGGCTACACCTTC. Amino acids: CASSLGHLVGGYTF.

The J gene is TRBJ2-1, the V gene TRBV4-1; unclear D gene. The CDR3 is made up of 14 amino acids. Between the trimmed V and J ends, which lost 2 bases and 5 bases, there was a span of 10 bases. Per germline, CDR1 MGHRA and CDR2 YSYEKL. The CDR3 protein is CASSQIETDNEQFF. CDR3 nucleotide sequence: TGCGCCAGCAGCCAAATCGAAACAGACAATGAGCAGTTCTTC.

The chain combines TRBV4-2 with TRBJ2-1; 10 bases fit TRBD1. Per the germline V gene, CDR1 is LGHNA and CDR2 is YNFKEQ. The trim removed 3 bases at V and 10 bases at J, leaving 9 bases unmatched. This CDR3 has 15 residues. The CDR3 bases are TGTGCCAGCAGCCAGGGGGGACAGGGGTTGCGGGAGCAGTTCTTC. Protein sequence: CASSQGGQGLREQFF.

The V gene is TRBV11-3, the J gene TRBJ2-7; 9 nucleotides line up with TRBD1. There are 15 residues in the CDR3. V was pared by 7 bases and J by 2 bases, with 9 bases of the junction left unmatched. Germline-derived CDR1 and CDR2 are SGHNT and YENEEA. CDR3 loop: CASKRTGQGPYEQYF. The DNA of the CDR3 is TGTGCCAGCAAACGTACGGGACAGGGACCCTACGAGCAGTACTTC.